A single sample gave rise to the 17 T cell receptor beta chains below, sequenced in a study of T cells in Graves' hyperthyroidism and ophthalmopathy. Amplification yielded TCR beta CDR3 regions, with RNA transcripts as the source. First-round RT-PCR targeting the TCR CDR3 was performed with the HTBI primer set. MiXCR was run by TCRdb on the multiplex PCR reads, yielding one entry per CDR3 protein. The sample gives roughly 640,000 distinct CDR3 sequences, about 16% of which show up once; less than 3.5% is in the top ten. Sample: blood. Receptors were obtained from a woman aged 40 to 49 with Graves' ophthalmopathy.

The chain carries TRBV2 and TRBJ1-1, with 7 bases matching TRBD1. The V gene end was trimmed by 2 bases and the J gene end by 11 bases; junction bases not matched to a gene: 2. The CDR3 length is 11 residues. CDR1 and CDR2 (germline): SNHLY, FYNNEI. CDR3 in amino acids: CASSERGRAFF. The CDR3 DNA reads as TGTGCCAGCAGTGAAAGGGGGCGGGCTTTCTTT.

This clonotype showed up just a few times. The chain uses TRBV6-1 and TRBJ2-7, with a weak D call TRBD1 (5 bases). This CDR3 spans 17 amino acids. From germline, CDR1 is MNHNS and CDR2 SASEGT. Trimming pared 5 bases from V and 3 bases from J, leaving 23 bases between. The CDR3 sequence: CASSPRLKGSPIYEQYF. The DNA for the CDR3 is TGTGCCAGCAGTCCCCGATTAAAGGGGTCTCCCATCTACGAGCAGTACTTC.

This clonotype occurred a few times. The chain carries TRBV2 and TRBJ1-5; D is perhaps TRBD1 (5 bases). Germline assignment: CDR1 SNHLY and CDR2 FYNNEI. The CDR3 consists of 15 residues. The germline V and J ends were trimmed by 7 bases and 4 bases, with 17 bases remaining between them. The CDR3 DNA sequence: TGTGCCAGCACCTTGGGGCAGGCCCGAAATCAGCCCCAGCATTTT. Residues: CASTLGQARNQPQHF.

This clonotype was detected only a few times. V gene TRBV7-2 combines with J gene TRBJ2-1; tentative D call: TRBD1 (6 bases). This CDR3 comprises 14 residues. V was shortened by 3 bases and J by 4 bases, with 10 bases between the two germline ends. The germline gives CDR1 SGHTA, CDR2 FQGNSA. The CDR3 reads CASSFITGYNEQFF. CDR3 coding DNA: TGTGCCAGCAGCTTTATCACAGGGTACAATGAGCAGTTCTTC.

Many counts were recorded for this clonotype. V usage is TRBV30 and J usage is TRBJ2-7, with 7 bases lining up with TRBD2. The CDR3 loop spans 14 amino acids. With V trimmed by 0 bases and J by 3 bases, 5 bases remained unmatched. The germline CDR1 and CDR2 sequences are GTSNPN and SVGIG (reference sequence). Here the CDR3 DNA reads TGTGCCTGGAGTGTACTAGGCGGGAGCTACGAGCAGTACTTC. It translates to CAWSVLGGSYEQYF.

This clonotype showed up many times. The chain's CDR3 is CASSWGQGDGNTIYF. DNA for the CDR3: TGCGCCAGCAGCTGGGGACAGGGGGACGGAAACACCATATATTTT. This rearrangement joins TRBV5-1 to TRBJ1-3; 11 bases map to TRBD1. The germline gives CDR1 SGHRS, CDR2 YFSETQ. V lost 3 bases, J lost 4 bases, and 3 bases stayed unmatched. CDR3 length: 15 residues.

This clonotype came up many times. V gene TRBV3-1 combines with J gene TRBJ1-6, with TRBD1 as a possible D gene (6 bases). This CDR3 comprises 16 residues. V lost 0 bases to trimming and J lost 6 bases, with 12 bases between them. CDR1 LGHDT and CDR2 YNNKEL come from the germline V gene (reference sequence). The CDR3 region has the DNA TGTGCCAGCAGCCAAGAGGGGGGGGGCAGTAATTCACCCCTCCACTTT. Its translation is CASSQEGGGSNSPLHF.

This clonotype has at least ten counts. The chain has TRBV6-2 or TRBV6-3 and TRBJ2-7; 10 nucleotides line up with TRBD2. V lost 1 base to trimming and J lost 6 bases; unmatched junction nucleotides: 12. This CDR3 comprises 17 residues. Germline-derived CDR1 and CDR2 are MNHEY and SVGEGT. The CDR3 coding sequence is TGTGCCAGCAGTTACTTCCCTAGCGGGAGTGAACCGGGCGAGCAGTACTTC. This encodes CASSYFPSGSEPGEQYF.

V is TRBV7-2 and J is TRBJ2-3; 9 nucleotides match TRBD2. From germline, CDR1 is SGHTA and CDR2 FQGNSA. The CDR3 sequence is 16 residues long. V lost 5 bases, J lost 4 bases, and 10 bases stayed unmatched. The chain's CDR3 is CASSRWGAGGADTQYF. For the CDR3, the DNA is TGTGCCAGCAGCCGTTGGGGGGCGGGAGGGGCAGATACGCAGTATTTT.

This clonotype appeared a few times. This chain joins TRBV10-3 and TRBJ1-1; 8 bases line up with TRBD1. With V trimmed by 3 bases and J by 0 bases, 6 bases remained unmatched. Germline assignment: CDR1 ENHRY and CDR2 SYGVKD. This CDR3 region has 16 residues. The CDR3 here is CAISDRGLGMNTEAFF. In nucleotides, the CDR3 is TGTGCCATCAGTGACAGGGGGCTTGGAATGAACACTGAAGCTTTCTTT.

This clonotype has a count of ten or more. J is TRBJ1-2 and V is TRBV5-1, with 7 bases aligning to TRBD1. Germline V gene sequence: CDR1 SGHRS, CDR2 YFSETQ. The J segment lost 4 bases and the V segment lost 4 bases, leaving 7 bases of the junction unmatched. The CDR3 has 14 residues. In nucleotides, the CDR3 is TGCGCCAGCAGCGCCCCCGACAGGGCCTATGGCTACACCTTC. Translating gives CASSAPDRAYGYTF.

This clonotype turned up a few times. The gene calls are TRBV9 and TRBJ2-5; TRBD1 matches at 7 bases. CDR3 length: 15 amino acids. V was pared by 0 bases and J by 1 base, with 3 bases of the junction left unmatched. The germline gives CDR1 SGDLS, CDR2 YYNGEE. CDR3 nucleotide sequence: TGTGCCAGCAGCGTAGGGGGACAGTTCCAAGAGACCCAGTACTTC. Its translation: CASSVGGQFQETQYF.

This clonotype was detected only a few times. The rearrangement uses TRBV12-3 or TRBV12-4 and TRBJ2-6, with a weak D call TRBD1 (5 bases). The CDR3 is 16 residues long. Trimming took off 1 base at V and 4 bases at J, with 11 bases between the two ends. CDR3 sequence reads: CASSLEGPWGANVLTF. CDR3 coding DNA: TGTGCCAGCAGTTTAGAGGGGCCATGGGGGGCCAACGTCCTGACTTTC.

V gene TRBV24-1 combines with J gene TRBJ1-1; D remains unclear. V lost 1 base, J lost 6 bases, and 8 bases lay in between. There are 13 residues in the CDR3. Germline CDR1 KGHDR, CDR2 SFDVKD. The CDR3 coding sequence is TGTGCCACCAGTGATTTAGCTGGCGCTGAAGCTTTCTTT. Amino acid sequence: CATSDLAGAEAFF.

The chain has TRBV2 and TRBJ2-7, with 14 bases fitting TRBD2. J gave up 1 base and V 8 bases, and 4 bases lay outside the gene matches. CDR3 size: 15 residues. The germline gives CDR1 SNHLY, CDR2 FYNNEI. The CDR3 coding sequence is TGTGCCAGCGCCGGGACTAGCGGGAGTTCCTACGAGCAGTACTTC. Encoded protein: CASAGTSGSSYEQYF. Full variable domain (rest looked up from reference TRBV2 and TRBJ2-7): EPEVTQTPSHQVTQMGQEVILRCVPISNHLYFYWYRQILGQKVEFLVSFYNNEISEKSEIFDDQFSVERPDGSNFTLKIRSTKLEDSAMYFCASAGTSGSSYEQYFGPGTRLTVT.

This clonotype occurred a few times. The chain uses TRBV9 and TRBJ2-3; 10 nucleotides match TRBD2. CDR3 length: 16 residues. Germline CDR1 is SGDLS and CDR2 is YYNGEE. Trimming at V came to 0 bases and at J to 6 bases, leaving 7 bases not matched to a gene. The CDR3 DNA sequence: TGTGCCAGCAGCGTAGGTCTAGCGGGAGCTGGGGATACGCAGTATTTT. Translating it yields CASSVGLAGAGDTQYF. Based on the CDR3 plus reference TRBV9 and TRBJ2-3, the full variable domain is DSGVTQTPKHLITATGQRVTLRCSPRSGDLSVYWYQQSLDQGLQFLIQYYNGEERAKGNILERFSAQQFPDLHSELNLSSLELGDSALYFCASSVGLAGAGDTQYFGPGTRLTVL.

This clonotype has a count of ten or more. The chain couples TRBV2 to TRBJ2-3, with 9 nucleotides matching TRBD2. Per germline, CDR1 SNHLY and CDR2 FYNNEI. The CDR3 is 16 residues long. V was pared by 5 bases and J by 4 bases, with 10 bases of the junction left unmatched. The CDR3 sequence: CASSSPGLAQSDTQYF. The CDR3 DNA is TGTGCCAGCAGTTCCCCGGGACTAGCTCAATCAGATACGCAGTATTTT.